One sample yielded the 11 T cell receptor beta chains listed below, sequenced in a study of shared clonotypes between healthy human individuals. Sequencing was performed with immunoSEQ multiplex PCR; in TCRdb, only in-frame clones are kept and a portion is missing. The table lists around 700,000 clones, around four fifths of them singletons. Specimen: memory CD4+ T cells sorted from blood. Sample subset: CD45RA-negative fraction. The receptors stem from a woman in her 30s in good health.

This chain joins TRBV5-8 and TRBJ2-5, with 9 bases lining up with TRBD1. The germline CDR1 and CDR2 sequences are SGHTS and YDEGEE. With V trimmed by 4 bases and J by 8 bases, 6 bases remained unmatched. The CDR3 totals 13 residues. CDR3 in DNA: TGTGCCAGCAGCCCGGGACAGGGTTTAACCCAGTACTTC. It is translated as CASSPGQGLTQYF.

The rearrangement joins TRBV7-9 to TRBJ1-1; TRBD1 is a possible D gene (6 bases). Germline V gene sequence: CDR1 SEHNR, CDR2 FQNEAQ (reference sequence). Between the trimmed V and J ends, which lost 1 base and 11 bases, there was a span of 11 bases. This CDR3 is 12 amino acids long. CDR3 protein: CASSLEGTSAFF. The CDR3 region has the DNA TGTGCCAGCAGCTTAGAGGGGACATCTGCTTTCTTT.

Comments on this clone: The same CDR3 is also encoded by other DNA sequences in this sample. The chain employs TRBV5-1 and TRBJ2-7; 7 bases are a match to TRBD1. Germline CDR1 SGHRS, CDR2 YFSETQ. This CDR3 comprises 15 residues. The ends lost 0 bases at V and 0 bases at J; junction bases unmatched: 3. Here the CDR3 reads CASSLGAGGSYEQYF. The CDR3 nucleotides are TGCGCCAGCAGCTTGGGAGCAGGGGGCTCCTACGAGCAGTACTTC.

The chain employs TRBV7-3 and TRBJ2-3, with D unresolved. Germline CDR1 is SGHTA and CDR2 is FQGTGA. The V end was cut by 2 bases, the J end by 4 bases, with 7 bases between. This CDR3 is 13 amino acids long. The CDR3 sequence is CASSLRDADTQYF. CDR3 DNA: TGTGCCAGCAGCTTACGAGACGCAGATACGCAGTATTTT.

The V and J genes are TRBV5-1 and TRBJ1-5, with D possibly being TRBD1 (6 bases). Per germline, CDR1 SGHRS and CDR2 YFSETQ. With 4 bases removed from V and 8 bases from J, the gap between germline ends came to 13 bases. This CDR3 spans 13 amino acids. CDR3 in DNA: TGCGCCAGCAGCCCGACAGGAATAGAGCCCCAGCATTTT. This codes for CASSPTGIEPQHF.

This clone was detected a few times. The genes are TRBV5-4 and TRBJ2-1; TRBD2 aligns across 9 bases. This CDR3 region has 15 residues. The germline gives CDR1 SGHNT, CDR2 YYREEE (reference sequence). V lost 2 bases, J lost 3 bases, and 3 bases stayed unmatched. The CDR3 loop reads CASSFGREGYNEQFF. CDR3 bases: TGTGCCAGCAGCTTCGGGCGGGAGGGCTACAATGAGCAGTTCTTC.

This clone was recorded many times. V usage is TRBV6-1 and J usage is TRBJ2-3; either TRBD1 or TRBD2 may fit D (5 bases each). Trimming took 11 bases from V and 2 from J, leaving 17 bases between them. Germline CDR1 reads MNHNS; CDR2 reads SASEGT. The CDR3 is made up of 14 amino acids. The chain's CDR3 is CAPTPTGLTDTQYF. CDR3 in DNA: TGTGCCCCGACCCCTACGGGGCTCACAGATACGCAGTATTTT.

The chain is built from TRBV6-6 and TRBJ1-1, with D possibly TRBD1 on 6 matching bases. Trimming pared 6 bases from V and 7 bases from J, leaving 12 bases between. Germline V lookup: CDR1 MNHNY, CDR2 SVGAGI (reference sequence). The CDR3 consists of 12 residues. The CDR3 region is CASSKNRDEAFF. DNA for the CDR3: TGTGCCAGCAGCAAGAACAGGGATGAAGCTTTCTTT.

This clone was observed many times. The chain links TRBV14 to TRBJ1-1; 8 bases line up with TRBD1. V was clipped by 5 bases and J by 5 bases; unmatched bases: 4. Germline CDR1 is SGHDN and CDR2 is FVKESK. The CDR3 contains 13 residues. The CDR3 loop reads CASSGQGYTEAFF. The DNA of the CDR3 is TGTGCCAGCAGCGGACAGGGATATACTGAAGCTTTCTTT. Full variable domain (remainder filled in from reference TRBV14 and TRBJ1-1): EAGVTQFPSHSVIEKGQTVTLRCDPISGHDNLYWYRRVMGKEIKFLLHFVKESKQDESGMPNNRFLAERTGGTYSTLKVQPAELEDSGVYFCASSGQGYTEAFFGQGTRLTVV.

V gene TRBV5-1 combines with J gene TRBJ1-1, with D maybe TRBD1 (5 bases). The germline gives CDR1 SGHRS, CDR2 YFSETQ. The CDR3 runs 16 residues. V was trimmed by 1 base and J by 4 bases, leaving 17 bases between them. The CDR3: CASSLLYGLGGTEAFF. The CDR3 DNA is TGCGCCAGCAGCTTGTTGTACGGGCTGGGGGGCACTGAAGCTTTCTTT.

The CDR3, as DNA: TGTGCCAGCAGCTCGACCCCCAGGGGGGGGAATGAGCAGTTCTTC. This translates into CASSSTPRGGNEQFF. The chain employs TRBV7-2 and TRBJ2-1; D may correspond to TRBD1 or TRBD2 (7 bases each). The V end lost 4 bases, the J end lost 7 bases, and 17 bases lay between the germline ends. The length of the CDR3 is 15 residues. The V gene's germline CDR1 is SGHTA and CDR2 FQGNSA.